These 19 T cell receptor beta chains were sequenced from one sample in a study of blood T cell repertoires in COVID-19. Sequencing was performed with immunoSEQ multiplex PCR; in TCRdb, only in-frame clones are kept and a portion is missing. The table lists roughly 200,000 clones, 75% to 85% of them singletons. The sample consisted of peripheral blood. These receptors were taken from a woman aged 35 to 49 with COVID-19, enrolled during active disease.

The chain carries TRBV12-3 or TRBV12-4 and TRBJ1-4; D gene unclear. The CDR3 runs 12 residues. Trimming stripped 6 bases from V and 8 bases from J, with 10 bases between. The CDR3 nucleotides read TGTGCCAGCAGCTGGGCTTCGGAAAAACTGTTTTTT. Its protein is CASSWASEKLFF.

The genes are TRBV10-2 and TRBJ2-7; 7 bases agree with TRBD1. J was trimmed by 3 bases and V by 7 bases; bases with no gene match: 9. From germline, CDR1 is WSHSY and CDR2 SAAADI. The CDR3 length is 14 residues. CDR3 in amino acids: CASNEPGQSYEQYF. DNA for the CDR3: TGCGCCAGCAACGAACCGGGACAGAGCTACGAGCAGTACTTC.

This rearrangement joins TRBV7-9 to TRBJ2-7; 8 positions agree with TRBD1. There are 15 residues in the CDR3. V was clipped by 2 bases and J by 6 bases; unmatched bases: 9. Germline CDR1 and CDR2: SEHNR and FQNEAQ (reference sequence). This CDR3 is CASSLWRDRISEQYF. CDR3 in DNA: TGTGCCAGCAGCTTATGGAGGGACAGGATCTCCGAGCAGTACTTC.

This clone was detected once. V usage is TRBV5-1 and J usage is TRBJ1-4; no firm D call. V shed 4 bases and J shed 0 bases, with 7 bases lying between them. Looked up from germline, CDR1 is SGHRS and CDR2 is YFSETQ. This CDR3 has 14 amino acids. The CDR3 DNA reads as TGCGCCAGCAGCGCCGGGACAACTAATGAAAAACTGTTTTTT. Its protein product is CASSAGTTNEKLFF.

The chain carries TRBV12-3 or TRBV12-4 and TRBJ2-7, with D maybe TRBD2 (6 bases). The germline V and J ends were trimmed by 7 bases and 6 bases, with 13 bases remaining between them. This CDR3 spans 12 amino acids. CDR3 nucleotides: TGTGCCAGCAAATTCGCGGGGCGCGAGCAGTACTTC. It yields the protein CASKFAGREQYF.

V usage is TRBV19 and J usage is TRBJ2-7; 15 nucleotides line up with TRBD2. CDR3 length: 17 amino acids. Germline V gives CDR1 LNHDA, CDR2 SQIVND (reference sequence). V dropped 6 bases and J dropped 6; count of bases not matched to a gene: 12. The chain's CDR3 is CASRAPGLAGGAAEQYF. The CDR3 DNA is TGTGCCAGTAGGGCCCCGGGACTAGCGGGGGGCGCCGCCGAGCAGTACTTC.

The chain links TRBV24-1 to TRBJ2-2, with D perhaps TRBD2 (6 bases). This CDR3 is 19 amino acids long. Germline V gene data show CDR1 as KGHDR and CDR2 as SFDVKD. The V end lost 5 bases, the J end lost 0 bases, and 21 bases lay between the germline ends. CDR3 region: CATSGAGSSAGTNTGELFF. CDR3 DNA: TGTGCCACCAGTGGGGCAGGGAGTTCGGCGGGGACGAACACCGGGGAGCTGTTTTTT.

DNA of the CDR3: TGTGCCAGCAGTTACTCCGGACAGGGGAATTCACCCCTCCACTTT. It codes for CASSYSGQGNSPLHF. The chain uses TRBV6-5 and TRBJ1-6; 9 bases line up with TRBD1. Germline V gene sequence: CDR1 MNHEY, CDR2 SVGAGI. This CDR3 spans 15 amino acids. The V gene end was trimmed by 0 bases and the J gene end by 7 bases; junction bases not matched to a gene: 1.

The rearrangement links TRBV6-1 to TRBJ1-1; 7 nucleotides line up with TRBD1. The ends lost 2 bases at V and 7 bases at J; junction bases unmatched: 4. The germline V gene encodes CDR1 MNHNS and CDR2 SASEGT. The CDR3 spans 13 residues. The CDR3 loop is CASSERRGFEAFF. The CDR3 DNA reads TGTGCCAGCAGTGAACGCAGGGGGTTTGAAGCTTTCTTT.

The chain links TRBV10-3 to TRBJ2-7, with D maybe TRBD2 (6 bases). Trimming removed 11 bases from V and 5 bases from J, with 19 bases in between. This CDR3 contains 13 residues. CDR1 and CDR2 from the germline V gene are ENHRY and SYGVKD. The CDR3 protein is CASTGGRGHEQYF. The CDR3 coding sequence is TGTGCCTCTACCGGGGGTAGGGGCCACGAGCAGTACTTC.

The V and J genes are TRBV13 and TRBJ1-4; D gene uncertain. The germline V gene has CDR1 PRHDT and CDR2 FYEKMQ (reference sequence). V lost 2 bases and J 7 bases, leaving 14 bases between the germline ends. The CDR3 loop spans 15 amino acids. As DNA, the CDR3 is TGTGCCAGCAGCTTACGGCCAGGTGGGAGTGAAAAACTGTTTTTT. It specifies CASSLRPGGSEKLFF.

This clone was observed a handful of times. The V and J genes are TRBV24-1 and TRBJ2-1; TRBD1 might be the D (5 bases). The CDR3 sequence is 16 residues long. Trimming cost V 2 bases and J 6 bases, with 16 bases left between them. The germline gives CDR1 KGHDR, CDR2 SFDVKD. The CDR3 protein is CATSDWGRSGSNEQFF. The CDR3 bases are TGTGCCACCAGTGATTGGGGCAGGAGTGGGTCCAATGAGCAGTTCTTC.

This clone was observed once. The J gene is TRBJ2-5, the V gene TRBV5-1; 11 nucleotides match TRBD2. The CDR3 is 15 residues long. Trimming took 4 bases from V and 4 from J; bases not matched to a gene: 6. In germline, CDR1 is SGHRS, CDR2 YFSETQ. The CDR3 region is CASSRGTSGRETQYF. The CDR3 bases are TGCGCCAGCAGCCGAGGGACTAGCGGAAGAGAGACCCAGTACTTC.

This sequence joins TRBV24-1 and TRBJ2-3; no reliable D call. CDR1 and CDR2 from the germline V gene are KGHDR and SFDVKD. The CDR3 covers 12 residues. The V end was cut by 7 bases, the J end by 4 bases, with 8 bases between. The CDR3 reads CATSGSSDTQYF. The CDR3 DNA follows: TGTGCCACCAGCGGGTCTTCAGATACGCAGTATTTT.

Here the CDR3 DNA reads TGTGCCAGCAGCCTAGTCCGACAGGGCTCAGGTGAAAAACTGTTTTTT. Translating gives CASSLVRQGSGEKLFF. This chain links TRBV5-5 with TRBJ1-4; 7 bases line up with TRBD1. Germline V lookup: CDR1 SGHKS, CDR2 YYEKEE (reference sequence). This CDR3 has 16 residues. V was clipped by 4 bases and J by 7 bases; unmatched bases: 13.

This rearrangement joins TRBV5-1 to TRBJ1-6; D uncertain. This CDR3 spans 14 amino acids. Germline-derived CDR1 and CDR2 are SGHRS and YFSETQ. V was clipped by 4 bases and J by 9 bases, with 14 bases between them. Here the CDR3 reads CASSGGFDSSPLHF. Written as DNA, the CDR3 is TGCGCCAGCAGCGGAGGTTTTGACTCTTCACCCCTCCACTTT.

This clone has ten or more counts. This chain connects TRBV27 to TRBJ2-7; 7 bases are shared with TRBD2. This CDR3 contains 14 residues. The V and J ends lost 2 bases and 6 bases, in that order; junction bases with no gene match: 7. Germline V gene sequence: CDR1 MNHEY, CDR2 SMNVEV (reference sequence). CDR3 in amino acids: CASSLGGVNPEQYF. The CDR3 DNA sequence: TGTGCCAGCAGTTTAGGGGGGGTAAACCCCGAGCAGTACTTC.

The V call is TRBV5-1, the J call TRBJ2-2, with D maybe TRBD2 (5 bases). The CDR3 is made up of 15 amino acids. CDR1 is SGHRS and CDR2 is YFSETQ in the germline V gene. Trimming shortened V by 0 bases and J by 7 bases, and 13 bases separated the two germline ends. The CDR3, as DNA: TGCGCCAGCAGCTTGGTTTCGGGATACAGCGGGGAGCTGTTTTTT. It encodes CASSLVSGYSGELFF.

The chain employs TRBV25-1 and TRBJ1-1; D remains unclear. This CDR3 contains 14 residues. The germline V gene has CDR1 MGHDK and CDR2 SYGVNS. The V and J ends lost 7 bases and 4 bases respectively, with 16 bases between them. The CDR3 nucleotides read TGTGCCAGCATCCGGGGAGGGTCCGGCACTGAAGCTTTCTTT. This encodes CASIRGGSGTEAFF.